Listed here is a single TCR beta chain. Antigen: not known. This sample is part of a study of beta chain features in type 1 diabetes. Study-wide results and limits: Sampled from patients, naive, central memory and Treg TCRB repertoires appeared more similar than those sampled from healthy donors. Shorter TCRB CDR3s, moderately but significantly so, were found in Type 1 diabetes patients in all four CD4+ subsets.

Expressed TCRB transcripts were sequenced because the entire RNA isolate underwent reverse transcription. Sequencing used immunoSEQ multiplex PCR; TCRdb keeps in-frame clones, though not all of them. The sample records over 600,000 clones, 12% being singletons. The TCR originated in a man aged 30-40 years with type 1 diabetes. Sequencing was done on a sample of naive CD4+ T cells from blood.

CDR3 protein: CASSDVREAGNTIYF. The CDR3 nucleotides are TGTGCCAGCAGTGATGTAAGGGAAGCTGGAAACACCATATATTTT. The gene calls are TRBV6-6 and TRBJ1-3; D ambiguous. V lost 5 bases to trimming and J lost 2 bases, with 13 bases between them. The CDR3 covers 15 residues. Germline loops: CDR1 MNHNY, CDR2 SVGAGI (reference sequence).